These 24 T cell receptor beta chains share one sample of origin, sequenced in a study of blood T cell repertoires in COVID-19. Using immunoSEQ multiplex PCR, the repertoire was profiled, and TCRdb retains in-frame clones only, with some absent. The sample holds about 240,000 clones, approximately 83% seen once. The sequenced sample consisted of peripheral blood. The receptor source for this set is a man aged 25-45 years who had recovered from COVID-19.

V gene TRBV2 combines with J gene TRBJ2-7; tentative D call: TRBD1 (5 bases). This CDR3 has 13 amino acids. Trimming took 8 bases from V and 1 from J, leaving 12 bases between them. The V gene's germline CDR1 is SNHLY and CDR2 FYNNEI. Written as DNA, the CDR3 is TGTGCCAGCCGAGCGAGACAGTCCTACGAGCAGTACTTC. Translated, it gives CASRARQSYEQYF.

This clone was observed a few times. This CDR3 reads CASSTAATNEKLFF. The CDR3, as DNA: TGCGCCAGCAGCACTGCCGCAACTAATGAAAAACTGTTTTTT. The J gene is TRBJ1-4, the V gene TRBV5-1, with D hard to call. Looked up from germline, CDR1 is SGHRS and CDR2 is YFSETQ. The CDR3 extends over 14 amino acids. V lost 4 bases and J 0 bases, leaving 7 bases between the germline ends.

V gene TRBV6-4 combines with J gene TRBJ2-6, with a weak D call TRBD2 (5 bases). Trimming cost V 5 bases and J 4 bases, with 9 bases left between them. The germline CDR1 and CDR2 sequences are MRHNA and SNTAGT. The length of the CDR3 is 14 residues. CDR3 protein: CASSNGSGANVLTF. In DNA form, the CDR3 reads TGTGCCAGCAGTAATGGGAGCGGGGCCAACGTCCTGACTTTC.

The chain carries TRBV28 and TRBJ1-2; D call uncertain. The CDR3 is 15 residues long. Trimming shortened V by 2 bases and J by 5 bases, and 15 bases separated the two germline ends. CDR1 and CDR2 from the germline V gene are MDHEN and SYDVKM. The CDR3 region is CASSLMSRRFYGYTF. In DNA form, the CDR3 reads TGTGCCAGCAGTTTAATGAGCAGGAGGTTTTATGGCTACACCTTC.

The genes are TRBV2 and TRBJ2-1; 7 bases are shared with TRBD1. Trimming took 11 bases from V and 0 from J; bases not matched to a gene: 10. CDR3 length equals 15 residues. The germline CDR1 and CDR2 sequences are SNHLY and FYNNEI. The CDR3 DNA reads as TGTGCCCAAAAGACCGGGACAGACTCCTACAATGAGCAGTTCTTC. Translated: CAQKTGTDSYNEQFF. Variable domain in full (rest from reference TRBV2 and TRBJ2-1): EPEVTQTPSHQVTQMGQEVILRCVPISNHLYFYWYRQILGQKVEFLVSFYNNEISEKSEIFDDQFSVERPDGSNFTLKIRSTKLEDSAMYFCAQKTGTDSYNEQFFGPGTRLTVL.

The chain combines TRBV6-5 with TRBJ2-3, with 8 bases that match TRBD2. The CDR3 loop spans 15 amino acids. The J segment lost 6 bases and the V segment lost 6 bases, leaving 11 bases of the junction unmatched. CDR1 is MNHEY and CDR2 is SVGAGI in the germline V gene. DNA of the CDR3: TGTGCCAGCAGAGTCGAGACGGGGGGGCGGGATACGCAGTATTTT. This encodes CASRVETGGRDTQYF.

The V call is TRBV9, the J call TRBJ2-1; 13 bases agree with TRBD2. V lost 4 bases, J lost 5 bases, and 9 bases stayed unmatched. Per the germline V gene, CDR1 is SGDLS and CDR2 is YYNGEE. The CDR3 runs 17 residues. CDR3 in DNA: TGTGCCAGCAGCCCTCTATCCGGGACTAGCGGGGACAATGAGCAGTTCTTC. Translation gives CASSPLSGTSGDNEQFF.

This rearrangement joins TRBV6-4 to TRBJ1-5, with D maybe TRBD1 (6 bases). Germline V CDR1 and CDR2: MRHNA, SNTAGT. Trimming removed 2 bases at V and 4 bases at J, with 15 bases between. CDR3 length: 16 amino acids. The CDR3 nucleotides read TGTGCCAGCAGTGACCTTAGGGGGAGGGGGAATCAGCCCCAGCATTTT. Protein sequence: CASSDLRGRGNQPQHF.

The chain couples TRBV12-2 to TRBJ2-3; the table's D call, TRBD2, was not checked against the DNA. TRBV12-2 is assigned pseudogene status. This CDR3 comprises 11 residues. Here the CDR3 DNA reads TGTGCAAGTCGCACCGAGAATACGCAGTATTTT. Translating gives CASRTENTQYF.

This rearrangement joins TRBV6-4 to TRBJ2-3, with D perhaps matching TRBD2 (5 bases). The germline CDR1 and CDR2 sequences are MRHNA and SNTAGT. V was trimmed by 8 bases and J by 0 bases, leaving 12 bases between them. CDR3 length equals 14 residues. CDR3 DNA sequence: TGTGCCAGCGCACCCCTAGCTAGCACAGATACGCAGTATTTT. Amino acids: CASAPLASTDTQYF.

This chain uses TRBV24-1 with TRBJ2-5; TRBD2 is a possible D gene (5 bases). This CDR3 has 15 amino acids. CDR1 and CDR2 from the germline V gene are KGHDR and SFDVKD. V dropped 5 bases and J dropped 2 bases, with 14 bases sitting between them. CDR3: CATSAPEGSQETQYF. The DNA for the CDR3 is TGTGCCACCAGTGCCCCTGAGGGATCGCAAGAGACCCAGTACTTC.

The chain uses TRBV29-1 and TRBJ1-1; the match to TRBD1 covers 7 bases. The CDR3 length is 15 residues. The germline CDR1 and CDR2 sequences are SQVTM and ANQGSEA. The J segment lost 7 bases and the V segment lost 4 bases, leaving 15 bases of the junction unmatched. The CDR3 loop is CSVATGSRALGEAFF. Written as DNA, the CDR3 is TGCAGCGTTGCGACAGGGTCTCGCGCTTTAGGTGAAGCTTTCTTT.

V gene TRBV28 combines with J gene TRBJ1-2; perhaps TRBD1 as D (6 bases). CDR1 is MDHEN, CDR2 SYDVKM, per germline. There are 16 residues in the CDR3. V lost 6 bases, J lost 1 base, and 18 bases lay in between. In DNA form, the CDR3 reads TGTGCCAGCAGGTTGGGACATACCTCCATTAACTATGGCTACACCTTC. Encoded protein: CASRLGHTSINYGYTF.

The genes are TRBV5-1 and TRBJ2-5, with 8 bases lining up with TRBD2. This CDR3 spans 13 amino acids. CDR1 is SGHRS, CDR2 YFSETQ, per germline. With 5 bases clipped from V and 1 base from J, the junction kept 1 base outside the gene matches. The CDR3 spells CASRLAAQETQYF. CDR3 nucleotides: TGCGCCAGCAGACTAGCGGCCCAAGAGACCCAGTACTTC. The variable domain in full, completed from reference TRBV5-1 and TRBJ2-5, reads KAGVTQTPRYLIKTRGQQVTLSCSPISGHRSVSWYQQTPGQGLQFLFEYFSETQRNKGNFPGRFSGRQFSNSRSEMNVSTLELGDSALYLCASRLAAQETQYFGPGTRLLVL.

The rearrangement uses TRBV29-1 and TRBJ2-2; D perhaps matches TRBD1 (5 bases). The V gene lost 7 bases and the J gene lost 5 bases, with 14 bases spanning the gap. The CDR3 consists of 13 residues. Looked up from germline, CDR1 is SQVTM and CDR2 is ANQGSEA. The CDR3 DNA reads as TGCAGCGCTGAGACAGCTGGGACCGGGGAGCTGTTTTTT. This codes for CSAETAGTGELFF.

CDR3 nucleotides: TGTGCCAGTAGACAGGGGCATTATACAGAGACCCAGTACTTC. Translating gives CASRQGHYTETQYF. The chain carries TRBV19 and TRBJ2-5; 7 nucleotides align to TRBD1. The CDR3 is made up of 14 amino acids. The germline V gene has CDR1 LNHDA and CDR2 SQIVND (reference sequence). Losses at the gene ends were 6 bases for V and 4 bases for J; bases not matched to a gene: 8.

This clone was found once. The chain couples TRBV3-1 (or the pseudogene TRBV3-2) to TRBJ2-3; 8 bases match TRBD1. Germline CDR1 and CDR2: LGHDT and YNNKEL (reference sequence). The CDR3 covers 18 residues. V was pared by 1 base and J by 0 bases, with 9 bases of the junction left unmatched. CDR3 DNA sequence: TGTGCCAGCAGCCAAGGTGAGCCGGGACAGGCTAGCACAGATACGCAGTATTTT. Translation gives CASSQGEPGQASTDTQYF.

The V gene is TRBV4-2, the J gene TRBJ2-1; 10 bases are shared with TRBD2. After removal of 0 bases from V and 14 bases from J, the junction contained 4 bases not matched to a gene. This CDR3 is 13 amino acids long. Germline V gene lookup returns CDR1 LGHNA and CDR2 YNFKEQ. CDR3 bases: TGTGCCAGCAGCCAAGAGATAACTAGCGGGGAGTTCTTC. Its translation: CASSQEITSGEFF.

This sequence joins TRBV5-5 and TRBJ1-1; possibly TRBD1 for D (5 bases). V lost 2 bases and J 8 bases, leaving 13 bases between the germline ends. Germline CDR1 and CDR2: SGHKS and YYEKEE (reference sequence). This CDR3 contains 13 residues. The CDR3 DNA reads TGTGCCAGCAGCTTACAGGTTTGGTCAGAAGCTTTCTTT. It codes for CASSLQVWSEAFF.

The chain recombines TRBV27 with TRBJ1-5, with D possibly TRBD1 on 6 matching bases. The CDR3 covers 15 residues. The V gene lost 8 bases and the J gene lost 4 bases, with 18 bases spanning the gap. The germline CDR1 and CDR2 sequences are MNHEY and SMNVEV (reference sequence). CDR3: CASAYSDRRNQPQHF. Here the CDR3 DNA reads TGTGCCAGCGCATACTCGGACAGACGTAATCAGCCCCAGCATTTT.

The chain uses TRBV4-2 and TRBJ2-2; 8 bases align to TRBD1. This CDR3 is 17 amino acids long. The germline CDR1 and CDR2 sequences are LGHNA and YNFKEQ. Germline trimming cut 0 bases from V and 5 bases from J; bases unmatched to any gene: 8. The DNA for the CDR3 is TGTGCCAGCAGCCAAGAAGCTCGGACAGGGAAAACCGGGGAGCTGTTTTTT. It encodes CASSQEARTGKTGELFF.

V usage is TRBV9 and J usage is TRBJ2-1; 11 nucleotides agree with TRBD2. V was clipped by 4 bases and J by 1 base; unmatched bases: 1. Per germline, CDR1 SGDLS and CDR2 YYNGEE. This CDR3 contains 15 residues. CDR3: CASSRLAGSYNEQFF. CDR3 nucleotides: TGTGCCAGCAGCCGACTAGCGGGATCCTACAATGAGCAGTTCTTC.

V gene TRBV7-9 combines with J gene TRBJ1-6, with 10 bases identical to TRBD1. This CDR3 comprises 18 residues. Germline V gene sequence: CDR1 SEHNR, CDR2 FQNEAQ (reference sequence). Trimming removed 1 base from V and 8 bases from J; junction bases left unmatched: 11. DNA for the CDR3: TGTGCCAGCAGCTTAGGGATCAGCCGAGGGACAGGGGATTCACCCCTCCACTTT. Protein sequence: CASSLGISRGTGDSPLHF. The whole variable domain, remainder taken from reference TRBV7-9 and TRBJ1-6, is DTGVSQNPRHKITKRGQNVTFRCDPISEHNRLYWYRQTLGQGPEFLTYFQNEAQLEKSRLLSDRFSAERPKGSFSTLEIQRTEQGDSAMYLCASSLGISRGTGDSPLHFGNGTRLTVT.

The chain has TRBV27 and TRBJ2-5, with D perhaps TRBD2 (5 bases). V was shortened by 0 bases and J by 1 base, with 12 bases between the two germline ends. Germline V gene lookup returns CDR1 MNHEY and CDR2 SMNVEV (reference sequence). This CDR3 is built from 16 residues. Here the CDR3 DNA reads TGTGCCAGCAGTTTATCACGCGTGACTATCCAAGAGACCCAGTACTTC. Translated: CASSLSRVTIQETQYF.